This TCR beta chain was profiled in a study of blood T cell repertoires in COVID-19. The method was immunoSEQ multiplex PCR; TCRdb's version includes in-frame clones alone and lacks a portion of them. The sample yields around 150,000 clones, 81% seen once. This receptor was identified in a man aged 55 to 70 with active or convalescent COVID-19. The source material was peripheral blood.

CDR3 sequence reads: CASSLGRGGPYEQFF. The CDR3, as DNA: TGTGCCAGCAGCTTGGGCCGGGGGGGGCCTTATGAGCAGTTCTTC. V usage is TRBV5-5 and J usage is TRBJ2-1; 8 bases agree with TRBD2. J lost 8 bases, V lost 0 bases, and 7 bases had no gene match. Per germline, CDR1 SGHKS and CDR2 YYEKEE (reference sequence). CDR3 length: 15 residues. The variable domain in full, with the rest retrieved from reference TRBV5-5 and TRBJ2-1, is DAGVTQSPTHLIKTRGQQVTLRCSPISGHKSVSWYQQVLGQGPQFIFQYYEKEERGRGNFPDRFSARQFPNYSSELNVNALLLGDSALYLCASSLGRGGPYEQFFGPGTRLTVL.